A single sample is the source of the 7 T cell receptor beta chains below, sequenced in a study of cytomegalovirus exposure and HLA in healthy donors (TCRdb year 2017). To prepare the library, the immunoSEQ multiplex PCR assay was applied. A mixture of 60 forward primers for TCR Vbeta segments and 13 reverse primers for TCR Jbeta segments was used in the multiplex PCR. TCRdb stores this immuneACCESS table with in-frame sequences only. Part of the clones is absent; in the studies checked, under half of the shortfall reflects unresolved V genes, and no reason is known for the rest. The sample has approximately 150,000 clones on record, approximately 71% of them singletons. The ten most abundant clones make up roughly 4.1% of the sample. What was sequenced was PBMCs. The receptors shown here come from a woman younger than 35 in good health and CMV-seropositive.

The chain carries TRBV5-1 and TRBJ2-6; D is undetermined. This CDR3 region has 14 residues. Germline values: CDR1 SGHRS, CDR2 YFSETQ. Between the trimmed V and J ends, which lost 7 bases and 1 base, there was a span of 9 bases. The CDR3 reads CASGTTSGANVLTF. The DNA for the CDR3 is TGCGCCAGCGGTACTACTTCTGGGGCCAACGTCCTGACTTTC.

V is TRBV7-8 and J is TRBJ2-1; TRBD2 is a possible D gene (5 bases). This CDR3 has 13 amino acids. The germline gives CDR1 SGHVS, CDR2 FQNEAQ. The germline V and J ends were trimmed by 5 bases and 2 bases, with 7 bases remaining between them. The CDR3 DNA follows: TGTGCCAGCAGCATCGGGACCTACAATGAGCAGTTCTTC. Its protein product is CASSIGTYNEQFF.

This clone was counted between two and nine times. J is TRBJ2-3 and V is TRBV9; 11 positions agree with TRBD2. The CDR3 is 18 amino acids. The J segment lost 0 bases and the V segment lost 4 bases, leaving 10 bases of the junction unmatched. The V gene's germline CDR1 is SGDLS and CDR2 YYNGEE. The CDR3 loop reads CASSPGLAGGPSTDTQYF. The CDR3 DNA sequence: TGTGCCAGCAGCCCAGGACTAGCGGGCGGTCCTAGCACAGATACGCAGTATTTT.

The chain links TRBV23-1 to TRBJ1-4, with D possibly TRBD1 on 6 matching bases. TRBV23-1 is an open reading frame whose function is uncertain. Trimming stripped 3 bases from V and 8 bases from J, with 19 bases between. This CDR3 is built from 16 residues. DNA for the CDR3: TGCGCCAGCAGTCATCGGAGAGGGGGACCTGGGGAAAAACTGTTTTTT. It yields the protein CASSHRRGGPGEKLFF.

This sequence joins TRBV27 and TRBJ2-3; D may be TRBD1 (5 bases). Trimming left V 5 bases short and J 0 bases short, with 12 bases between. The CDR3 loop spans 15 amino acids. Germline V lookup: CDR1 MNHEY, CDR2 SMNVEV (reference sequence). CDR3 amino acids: CASSLQVFSTDTQYF. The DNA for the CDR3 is TGTGCCAGCAGTCTACAGGTTTTTAGCACAGATACGCAGTATTTT.

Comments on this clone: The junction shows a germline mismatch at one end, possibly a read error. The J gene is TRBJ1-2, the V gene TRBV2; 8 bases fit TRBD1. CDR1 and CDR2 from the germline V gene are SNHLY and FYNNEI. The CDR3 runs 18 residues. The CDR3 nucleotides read TGTGCCAGCAGTGGATCGGGACAGGTCCCCCGTTCTAAATATGGCTACACCTTC. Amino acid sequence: CASSGSGQVPRSKYGYTF.

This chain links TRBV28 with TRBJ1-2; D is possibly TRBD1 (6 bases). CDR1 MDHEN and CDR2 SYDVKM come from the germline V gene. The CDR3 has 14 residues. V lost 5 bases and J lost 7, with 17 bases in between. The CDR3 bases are TGTGCCAGCAGTACAGGGTTCGACGGACGTGGCTACACCTTC. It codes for CASSTGFDGRGYTF.